This passage covers 22 T cell receptor beta chains from one sample sequenced in a study of regulatory T cells in long-lasting Graves disease. CDR3 regions were amplified by Arm-PCR using iRepertoire HTBI primers to build TCR beta libraries. A single record per CDR3 protein comes from TCRdb applying MiXCR to the multiplex PCR reads. The table has fewer than 450,000 distinct CDR3 sequences, about a quarter seen once. Described time point: persistent/refractory GD, antithyroid drugs over 5 years with positive TRAb. After RNA was extracted from PBMCs, the TCR library was made from it. The sample was peripheral blood mononuclear cells (PBMCs), taken when the disease was refractory, from a patient treated with antithyroid drugs. Receptors were obtained from a female donor with Graves disease.

J is TRBJ2-4 and V is TRBV12-3 or TRBV12-4; 10 nucleotides agree with TRBD1. J was trimmed by 1 base and V by 5 bases; bases with no gene match: 8. The CDR3 has 17 residues. The CDR3 DNA sequence: TGTGCCAGCAGTCATCCGGGACAGGGGACGGCCAAAAACATTCAGTACTTC. This sequence encodes CASSHPGQGTAKNIQYF.

This clonotype was picked up a small number of times. This chain joins TRBV29-1 and TRBJ1-1; D possibly corresponds to TRBD1 (5 bases). There are 14 residues in the CDR3. Between the trimmed V and J ends, which lost 6 bases and 1 base, there was a span of 15 bases. The germline CDR1 and CDR2 sequences are SQVTM and ANQGSEA. The chain's CDR3 is CSVPRDAGNTEAFF. Written as DNA, the CDR3 is TGCAGCGTCCCCCGGGACGCAGGGAACACTGAAGCTTTCTTT.

This clonotype came up many times. This chain links TRBV25-1 with TRBJ1-1, with TRBD1 identical over 10 bases. The ends lost 2 bases at V and 4 bases at J; junction bases unmatched: 7. This CDR3 region has 16 residues. From germline, CDR1 is MGHDK and CDR2 SYGVNS. The CDR3 sequence is CASSEPTGGTGTEAFF. CDR3 DNA sequence: TGTGCCAGCAGTGAACCGACAGGGGGCACGGGCACTGAAGCTTTCTTT.

This clonotype was found a few times. The chain has TRBV14 and TRBJ1-2; D possibly corresponds to TRBD1 (5 bases). The V gene lost 1 base and the J gene lost 8 bases, with 11 bases spanning the gap. The CDR3 is made up of 13 amino acids. Germline CDR1 reads SGHDN; CDR2 reads FVKESK. In nucleotides, the CDR3 is TGTGCCAGCAGCCAAGCAGGGTCGGGAGGCTACACCTTC. As protein: CASSQAGSGGYTF. The variable domain in full, completed from reference TRBV14 and TRBJ1-2, reads EAGVTQFPSHSVIEKGQTVTLRCDPISGHDNLYWYRRVMGKEIKFLLHFVKESKQDESGMPNNRFLAERTGGTYSTLKVQPAELEDSGVYFCASSQAGSGGYTFGSGTRLTVV.

This clonotype was observed a few times. The chain combines TRBV3-1 with TRBJ1-2, with 7 bases aligning to TRBD1. CDR3 length: 17 amino acids. Germline trimming cut 3 bases from V and 4 bases from J; bases unmatched to any gene: 14. In germline, CDR1 is LGHDT, CDR2 YNNKEL (reference sequence). The CDR3 spells CASSHRGGTVFSYGYTF. In DNA, the CDR3 is TGTGCCAGCAGCCACAGGGGGGGGACAGTTTTTTCCTATGGCTACACCTTC.

The gene calls are TRBV7-2 and TRBJ2-5; D is unclear. The V gene's germline CDR1 is SGHTA and CDR2 FQGNSA. This CDR3 contains 14 residues. The V end lost 5 bases, the J end lost 4 bases, and 14 bases lay between the germline ends. The CDR3 DNA reads as TGTACCAGCAGCCCCCCCGGCGTAAGAGAGACCCAGTACTTC. Its translation is CTSSPPGVRETQYF.

Many counts were recorded for this clonotype. The chain combines TRBV28 with TRBJ2-5, with unresolved D. The CDR3 sequence is 12 residues long. V dropped 10 bases and J dropped 5 bases, with 14 bases sitting between them. Per the germline V gene, CDR1 is MDHEN and CDR2 is SYDVKM. DNA of the CDR3: TGTGCCACCGAAAGTGGACGGGAGACCCAGTACTTC. Its protein product is CATESGRETQYF.

This chain uses TRBV19 with TRBJ1-2; D gene uncertain. Trimming pared 5 bases from V and 8 bases from J, leaving 15 bases between. The CDR3 is 13 residues long. CDR1 is LNHDA and CDR2 is SQIVND in the germline V gene (reference sequence). This CDR3 reads CASSETTPLGYTF. DNA for the CDR3: TGTGCCAGTAGTGAAACTACACCACTGGGCTACACCTTC.

This chain links TRBV5-1 with TRBJ2-7, with D possibly matching TRBD1 (6 bases). The length of the CDR3 is 15 residues. Germline assignment: CDR1 SGHRS and CDR2 YFSETQ. V lost 0 bases, J lost 2 bases, and 12 bases lay in between. The DNA of the CDR3 is TGCGCCAGCAGCTTGGCAACAGGGTGGACCTACGAGCAGTACTTC. Translation: CASSLATGWTYEQYF. Using reference TRBV5-1 and TRBJ2-7 for the parts outside the CDR3, the full variable domain is KAGVTQTPRYLIKTRGQQVTLSCSPISGHRSVSWYQQTPGQGLQFLFEYFSETQRNKGNFPGRFSGRQFSNSRSEMNVSTLELGDSALYLCASSLATGWTYEQYFGPGTRLTVT.

The V and J genes are TRBV20-1 and TRBJ1-1, with D uncertain. Germline values: CDR1 DFQATT, CDR2 SNEGSKA (reference sequence). There are 14 residues in the CDR3. V lost 2 bases to trimming and J lost 1 base, with 11 bases between them. CDR3 nucleotides: TGCAGTGCTAGACTGGGCTCTTGGAACACTGAAGCTTTCTTT. This gives the protein CSARLGSWNTEAFF.

This clonotype was counted many times. The chain uses TRBV6-2 or TRBV6-3 and TRBJ1-4, with D unresolved. CDR3 size: 15 residues. The germline V gene encodes CDR1 MNHEY and CDR2 SVGEGT. With 0 bases removed from V and 3 bases from J, the gap between germline ends came to 8 bases. The CDR3 coding sequence is TGTGCCAGCAGTTACTCGAGCATGGCTAATGAAAAACTGTTTTTT. Translated, it gives CASSYSSMANEKLFF.

At least ten counts were recorded for this clonotype. This chain connects TRBV2 to TRBJ1-2, with 8 bases identical to TRBD1. The CDR3 has 15 residues. CDR1 is SNHLY and CDR2 is FYNNEI in the germline V gene. Germline trimming cut 3 bases from V and 4 bases from J; bases unmatched to any gene: 7. The CDR3 DNA follows: TGTGCCAGCAGTGACCGGGACAGGAGACGCTATGGCTACACCTTC. It specifies CASSDRDRRRYGYTF. The full variable domain, its missing parts supplied by reference TRBV2 and TRBJ1-2, is EPEVTQTPSHQVTQMGQEVILRCVPISNHLYFYWYRQILGQKVEFLVSFYNNEISEKSEIFDDQFSVERPDGSNFTLKIRSTKLEDSAMYFCASSDRDRRRYGYTFGSGTRLTVV.

This chain uses TRBV7-9 with TRBJ2-7; 9 bases match TRBD1. The CDR3 loop spans 15 amino acids. CDR1 and CDR2 from the germline V gene are SEHNR and FQNEAQ (reference sequence). With V trimmed by 8 bases and J by 4 bases, 12 bases remained unmatched. CDR3 nucleotide sequence: TGTGCCAGCTCACCTCCGGGACAGGGTTCATACGAGCAGTACTTC. Protein: CASSPPGQGSYEQYF.

The chain couples TRBV29-1 to TRBJ1-2, with a possible D match to TRBD1 (5 bases). From germline, CDR1 is SQVTM and CDR2 ANQGSEA. V was clipped by 0 bases and J by 8 bases, with 16 bases between them. There are 14 residues in the CDR3. CDR3 coding DNA: TGCAGCGTTGAAGATGGCCAGACAGTCAGGGGCTACACCTTC. Translated, it gives CSVEDGQTVRGYTF. The entire variable domain, with the rest obtained from reference TRBV29-1 and TRBJ1-2, is as follows: SAVISQKPSRDICQRGTSLTIQCQVDSQVTMMFWYRQQPGQSLTLIATANQGSEATYESGFVIDKFPISRPNLTFSTLTVSNMSPEDSSIYLCSVEDGQTVRGYTFGSGTRLTVV.

J is TRBJ2-7 and V is TRBV28; 7 bases fit TRBD2. The CDR3 loop spans 15 amino acids. The germline V gene encodes CDR1 MDHEN and CDR2 SYDVKM. V shed 5 bases, J shed 2 bases, and the junction held 9 bases outside the gene matches. In DNA form, the CDR3 reads TGTGCCAGCAGTATAGGGGCTAGCGGAACCTACGAGCAGTACTTC. This translates into CASSIGASGTYEQYF.

Of note for this clonotype: One base away lies a much larger clone, so this may be a sequencing read error. This sequence joins TRBV5-1 and TRBJ2-6, with 9 bases identical to TRBD1. This CDR3 is built from 18 residues. Germline CDR1 SGHRS, CDR2 YFSETQ. CDR3 DNA: TGCGCCAGCAGATATTGGACAGGGGATTCCTCTGGGGCCAACGTCCTGGCTTTC. As protein: CASRYWTGDSSGANVLAF.

This clonotype was found once. This chain joins TRBV5-6 and TRBJ2-5; TRBD2 is a possible D gene (5 bases). The CDR3 sequence is 14 residues long. From germline, CDR1 is SGHDT and CDR2 YYEEEE. V was shortened by 5 bases and J by 3 bases, with 14 bases between the two germline ends. CDR3 nucleotide sequence: TGTGCCAGCAGTTGCGGAAGCGGCAAAGAGACCCAGTACTTC. Its protein product is CASSCGSGKETQYF.

This clonotype appeared once. The rearrangement joins TRBV7-2 to TRBJ2-7, with TRBD2 matching over 10 bases. Germline V CDR1 and CDR2: SGHTA, FQGNSA. The CDR3 is 18 amino acids. The V and J ends lost 11 bases and 0 bases, in that order; junction bases with no gene match: 19. The CDR3 DNA reads as TGTGCCTGGAGTGTAGTGCCTAGCGGGAGACCCATCTCCTACGAGCAGTACTTC. Amino acids: CAWSVVPSGRPISYEQYF.

The J gene is TRBJ2-1, the V gene TRBV13; 10 positions agree with TRBD2. This CDR3 is built from 16 residues. Per the germline V gene, CDR1 is PRHDT and CDR2 is FYEKMQ (reference sequence). V shed 6 bases and J 5 bases; nucleotides not matched to a gene: 10. The CDR3: CASSLPAGGPDNEQFF. In nucleotides, the CDR3 is TGTGCCAGCAGTTTGCCAGCGGGAGGGCCGGACAATGAGCAGTTCTTC.

CDR3 in DNA: TGTGCCAGTAGATCCGGCGGGACAGAGGGGAACACTGAAGCTTTCTTT. Its translation: CASRSGGTEGNTEAFF. This chain connects TRBV19 to TRBJ1-1; 7 bases are shared with TRBD1. Trimming at V came to 6 bases and at J to 1 base, leaving 11 bases not matched to a gene. The germline gives CDR1 LNHDA, CDR2 SQIVND (reference sequence). This CDR3 spans 16 amino acids.

The CDR3 loop reads CASSPQGYPSEQYF. Written as DNA, the CDR3 is TGTGCCAGTAGTCCACAGGGTTATCCCTCCGAGCAGTACTTC. The gene calls are TRBV19 and TRBJ2-7; D might be TRBD1 (6 bases). The CDR3 totals 14 residues. Germline CDR1 LNHDA, CDR2 SQIVND (reference sequence). V was trimmed by 5 bases and J by 6 bases, leaving 17 bases between them. The full variable domain, completed using reference TRBV19 and TRBJ2-7, is DGGITQSPKYLFRKEGQNVTLSCEQNLNHDAMYWYRQDPGQGLRLIYYSQIVNDFQKGDIAEGYSVSREKKESFPLTVTSAQKNPTAFYLCASSPQGYPSEQYFGPGTRLTVT.

This clonotype was seen more than once but under ten times. The chain uses TRBV2 and TRBJ1-5; TRBD1 matches at 9 bases. The CDR3 runs 16 residues. Germline values: CDR1 SNHLY, CDR2 FYNNEI. After removal of 0 bases from V and 7 bases from J, the junction contained 7 bases not matched to a gene. The CDR3 DNA reads as TGTGCCAGCAGTGAAGCGCAAAGGACAGGGGAACAGCCCCAGCATTTT. Translating gives CASSEAQRTGEQPQHF.